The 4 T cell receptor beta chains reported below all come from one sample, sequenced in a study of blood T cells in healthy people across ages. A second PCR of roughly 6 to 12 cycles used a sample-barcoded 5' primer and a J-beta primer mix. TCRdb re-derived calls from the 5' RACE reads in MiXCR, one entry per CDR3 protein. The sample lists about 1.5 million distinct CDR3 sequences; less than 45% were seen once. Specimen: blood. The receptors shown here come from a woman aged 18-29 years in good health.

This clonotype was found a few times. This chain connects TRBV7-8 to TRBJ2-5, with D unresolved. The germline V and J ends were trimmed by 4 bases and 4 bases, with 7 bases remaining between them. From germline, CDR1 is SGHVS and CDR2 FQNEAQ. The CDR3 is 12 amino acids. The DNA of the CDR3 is TGTGCCAGCAGCTCCCCGAGAGAGACCCAGTACTTC. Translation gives CASSSPRETQYF. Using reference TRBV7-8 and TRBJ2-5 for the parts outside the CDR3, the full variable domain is GAGVSQSPRYKVAKRGQDVALRCDPISGHVSLFWYQQALGQGPEFLTYFQNEAQLDKSGLPSDRFFAERPEGSVSTLKIQRTQQEDSAVYLCASSSPRETQYFGPGTRLLVL.

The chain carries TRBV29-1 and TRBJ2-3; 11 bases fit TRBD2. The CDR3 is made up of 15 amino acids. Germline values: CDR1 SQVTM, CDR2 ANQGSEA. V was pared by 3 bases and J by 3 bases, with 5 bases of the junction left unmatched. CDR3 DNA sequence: TGCAGCGTTGATACTAGCGGGAGTGTGACAGATACGCAGTATTTT. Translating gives CSVDTSGSVTDTQYF.

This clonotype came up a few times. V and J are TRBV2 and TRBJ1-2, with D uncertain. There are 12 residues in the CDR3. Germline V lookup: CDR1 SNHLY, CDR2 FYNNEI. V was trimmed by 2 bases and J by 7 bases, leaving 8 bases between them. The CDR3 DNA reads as TGTGCCAGCAGTGAATTCAGGACTGGCTACACCTTC. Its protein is CASSEFRTGYTF.

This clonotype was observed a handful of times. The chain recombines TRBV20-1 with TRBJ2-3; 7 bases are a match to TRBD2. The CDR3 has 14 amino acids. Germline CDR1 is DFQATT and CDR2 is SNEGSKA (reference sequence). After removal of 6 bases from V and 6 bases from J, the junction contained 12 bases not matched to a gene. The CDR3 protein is CSATTSDPTDTQYF. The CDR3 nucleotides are TGCAGTGCAACCACTAGCGACCCCACGGATACGCAGTATTTT.